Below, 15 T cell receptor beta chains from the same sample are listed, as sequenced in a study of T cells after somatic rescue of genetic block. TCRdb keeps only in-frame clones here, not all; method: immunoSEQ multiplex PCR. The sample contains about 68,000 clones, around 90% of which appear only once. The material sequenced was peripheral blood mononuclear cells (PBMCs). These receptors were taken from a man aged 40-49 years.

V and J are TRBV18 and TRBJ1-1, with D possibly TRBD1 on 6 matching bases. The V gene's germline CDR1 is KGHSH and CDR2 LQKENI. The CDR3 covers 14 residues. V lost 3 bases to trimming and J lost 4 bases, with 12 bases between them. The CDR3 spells CASSPVKGGTEAFF. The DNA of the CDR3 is TGTGCCAGCTCACCTGTAAAGGGGGGCACTGAAGCTTTCTTT.

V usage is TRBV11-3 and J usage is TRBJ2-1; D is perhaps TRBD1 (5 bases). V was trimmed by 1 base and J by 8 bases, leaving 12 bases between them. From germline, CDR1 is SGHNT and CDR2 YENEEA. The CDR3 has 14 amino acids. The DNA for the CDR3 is TGTGCCAGCAGCTTAGGAGCAGGGCCCCATGAGCAGTTCTTC. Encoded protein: CASSLGAGPHEQFF.

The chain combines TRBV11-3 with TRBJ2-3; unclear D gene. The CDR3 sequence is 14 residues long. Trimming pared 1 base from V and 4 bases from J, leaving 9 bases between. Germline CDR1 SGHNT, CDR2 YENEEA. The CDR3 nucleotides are TGTGCCAGCAGCTTAGGGTCAGTCCCAGATACGCAGTATTTT. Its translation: CASSLGSVPDTQYF.

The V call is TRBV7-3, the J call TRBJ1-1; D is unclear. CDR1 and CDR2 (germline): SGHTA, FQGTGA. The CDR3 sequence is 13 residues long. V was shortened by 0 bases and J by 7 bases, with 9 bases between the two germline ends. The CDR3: CASSLTRIDEAFF. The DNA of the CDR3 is TGTGCCAGCAGCTTAACCAGGATCGATGAAGCTTTCTTT.

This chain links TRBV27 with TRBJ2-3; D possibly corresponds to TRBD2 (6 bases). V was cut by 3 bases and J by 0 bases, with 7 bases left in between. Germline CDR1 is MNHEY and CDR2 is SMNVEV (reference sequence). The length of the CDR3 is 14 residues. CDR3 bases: TGTGCCAGCAGTTTGGACTACAGCACAGATACGCAGTATTTT. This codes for CASSLDYSTDTQYF.

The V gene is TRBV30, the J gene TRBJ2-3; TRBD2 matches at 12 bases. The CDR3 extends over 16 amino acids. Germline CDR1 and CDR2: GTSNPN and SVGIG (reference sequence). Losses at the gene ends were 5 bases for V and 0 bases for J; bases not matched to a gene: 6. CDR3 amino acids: CAWGRGTSGSTDTQYF. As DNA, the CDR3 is TGTGCCTGGGGACGAGGGACTAGCGGGAGCACAGATACGCAGTATTTT.

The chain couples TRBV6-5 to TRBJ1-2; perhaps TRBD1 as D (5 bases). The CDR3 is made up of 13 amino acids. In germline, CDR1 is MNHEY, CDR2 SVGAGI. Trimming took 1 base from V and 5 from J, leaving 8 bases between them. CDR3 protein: CASSYYSGYGYTF. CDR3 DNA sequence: TGTGCCAGCAGTTACTACTCAGGGTATGGCTACACCTTC.

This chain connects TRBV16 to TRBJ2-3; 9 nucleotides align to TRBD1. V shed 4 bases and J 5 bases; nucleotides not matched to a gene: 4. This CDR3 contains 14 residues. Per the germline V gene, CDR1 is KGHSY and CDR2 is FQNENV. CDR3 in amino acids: CASSLRTGVDTQYF. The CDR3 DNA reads TGTGCCAGCAGCCTACGGACAGGGGTAGATACGCAGTATTTT.

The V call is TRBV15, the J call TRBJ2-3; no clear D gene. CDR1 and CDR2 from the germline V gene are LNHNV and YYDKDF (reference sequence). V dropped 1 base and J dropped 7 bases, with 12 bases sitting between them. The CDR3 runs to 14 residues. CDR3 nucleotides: TGTGCCACCAGCAGAGGTCGCACAGAGAATACGCAGTATTTT. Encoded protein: CATSRGRTENTQYF.

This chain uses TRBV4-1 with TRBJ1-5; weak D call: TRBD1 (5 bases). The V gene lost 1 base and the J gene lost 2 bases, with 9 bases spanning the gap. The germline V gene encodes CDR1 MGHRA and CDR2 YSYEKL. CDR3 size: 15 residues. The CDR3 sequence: CASSQVGGGNQPQHF. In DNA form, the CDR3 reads TGCGCCAGCAGCCAAGTGGGGGGGGGCAATCAGCCCCAGCATTTT.

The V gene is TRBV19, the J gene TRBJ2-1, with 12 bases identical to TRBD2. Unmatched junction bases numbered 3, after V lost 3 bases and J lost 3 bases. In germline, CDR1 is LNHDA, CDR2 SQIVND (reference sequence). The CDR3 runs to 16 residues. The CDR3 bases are TGTGCCAGTAGTATCGGACTAGCGGGACGCTACAATGAGCAGTTCTTC. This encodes CASSIGLAGRYNEQFF.

The DNA for the CDR3 is TGTGCCAGCAGCGAGGAGCGGGGGGACAATGAGCAGTTCTTC. Protein sequence: CASSEERGDNEQFF. The chain recombines TRBV9 with TRBJ2-1; 9 nucleotides line up with TRBD2. This CDR3 is 14 amino acids long. Germline values: CDR1 SGDLS, CDR2 YYNGEE. Trimming removed 3 bases from V and 5 bases from J; junction bases left unmatched: 3.

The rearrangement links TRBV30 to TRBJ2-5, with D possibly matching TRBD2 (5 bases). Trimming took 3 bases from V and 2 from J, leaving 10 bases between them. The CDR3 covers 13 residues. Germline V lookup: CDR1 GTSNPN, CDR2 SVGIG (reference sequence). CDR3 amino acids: CAWSPGLQETQYF. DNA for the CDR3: TGTGCCTGGAGCCCGGGATTACAAGAGACCCAGTACTTC. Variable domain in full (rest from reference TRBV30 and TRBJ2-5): SQTIHQWPATLVQPVGSPLSLECTVEGTSNPNLYWYRQAAGRGLQLLFYSVGIGQISSEVPQNLSASRPQDRQFILSSKKLLLSDSGFYLCAWSPGLQETQYFGPGTRLLVL.

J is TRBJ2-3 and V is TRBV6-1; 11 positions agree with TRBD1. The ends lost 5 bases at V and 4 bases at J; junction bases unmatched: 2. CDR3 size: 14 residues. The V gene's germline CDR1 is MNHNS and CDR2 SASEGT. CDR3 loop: CASSPGQGADTQYF. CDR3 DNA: TGTGCCAGCAGTCCGGGACAGGGGGCAGATACGCAGTATTTT.

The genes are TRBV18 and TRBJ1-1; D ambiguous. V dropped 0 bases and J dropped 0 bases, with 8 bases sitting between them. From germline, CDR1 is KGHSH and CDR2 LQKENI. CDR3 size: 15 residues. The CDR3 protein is CASSPPEAMNTEAFF. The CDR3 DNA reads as TGTGCCAGCTCACCACCGGAGGCAATGAACACTGAAGCTTTCTTT.